This T cell receptor beta chain was recorded in a study of cytomegalovirus exposure and HLA in healthy donors. Overall study: Assignment to the Caucasian-associated ancestry cluster applied to around 82% of the approximately 400 genotyped donors.

On this clone itself: What it recognizes is unknown.

Study results and limitations: A few V segments could not be told apart, such as TRBV6-2 and TRBV6-3, and were left out.

Both 60 Vbeta primers and 13 Jbeta primers went into the PCR. Data came from immunoSEQ multiplex PCR; TCRdb stores just in-frame clones and leaves some out. Among around 140,000 clones listed, 70% to 80% were seen once. There are 12 residues in the CDR3. In germline, CDR1 is KGHSH, CDR2 LQKENI. Trimming removed 0 bases from V and 7 bases from J, with 6 bases in between. The specimen sequenced was PBMCs. This chain uses TRBV18 with TRBJ1-1; possible D gene TRBD1, 5 bases. This receptor was taken from a female donor in good health and CMV-seronegative. CDR3 protein: CASSPPGLEAFF. DNA of the CDR3: TGTGCCAGCTCACCACCGGGACTTGAAGCTTTCTTT.